A selection of T cell receptor beta chains follows, all from one sample in a study of shared clonotypes between healthy human individuals. Sequenced by immunoSEQ multiplex PCR; TCRdb stores in-frame clones only, minus some. The data hold about 1.1 million clones, with around 77% observed a single time. The specimen sequenced was memory CD4+ T cells from PBMCs. Receptors originate from a man aged 18 to 29 in good health. Some clones in this sample may be carry-over from other donors' samples. CDR3s include the opening cysteine and the closing phenylalanine or tryptophan. D genes are given only for firm matches. The size field is filled for only some rows; it gives once, few, many or a size class.

d_gene	j_gene	abundance	v_gene	CDR3nt	CDR3aa
NA	TRBJ2-7	NA	TRBV28	TGTGCCAGCAGTCCCCGGGCCGGGGGGCAGTACTTC	CASSPRAGGQYF
NA	TRBJ1-1	few	TRBV27	TGTGCCAGCAGTACCAGGTTGAACACTGAAGCTTTCTTT	CASSTRLNTEAFF
NA	TRBJ2-7	NA	TRBV6-1	TGTGCCATCAGTGAGTCGGCAGCATACGAGCAGTACTTC	CAISESAAYEQYF
TRBD2	TRBJ2-2	once	TRBV18	TGTGCCAGCTCACCGGCCGGGACTAGCGGAAACACCGGGGAGCTGTTTTTT	CASSPAGTSGNTGELFF
NA	TRBJ2-2	once	TRBV15	TGTGCCACCAGCAGAGCCACAGGGTTGCCCGGGGAGCTGTTTTTT	CATSRATGLPGELFF
TRBD1	TRBJ2-7	NA	TRBV9	TGTGCCAGCAGCCCCTTGACAGGGGGCGAGCAGTACTTC	CASSPLTGGEQYF
NA	TRBJ2-1	many	TRBV2	TGTGCCAGCAGTGAAGCGCGTAATAGCGGATACAATGAGCAGTTCTTC	CASSEARNSGYNEQFF
NA	TRBJ2-1	NA	TRBV7-2	TGTGCCAGCAGCCCCCAAACGAGGGAGCCCTACAATGAGCAGTTCTTC	CASSPQTREPYNEQFF
NA	TRBJ2-5	NA	TRBV7-8	TGTGCCAGCAGCTTAGTGGTCGGCGGGGAGACCCAGTACTTC	CASSLVVGGETQYF
NA	TRBJ2-2	NA	TRBV7-2	TGTGCCAGCAGCTTAGCGGGACGGCACACCGGGGAGCTGTTTTTT	CASSLAGRHTGELFF
TRBD2	TRBJ2-7	NA	TRBV19	TGTGCCAGTAGTTCGGGACTAGCGGGAGGGTTGATCTCCTACGAGCAGTACTTC	CASSSGLAGGLISYEQYF
TRBD1	TRBJ1-2	NA	TRBV7-3	TGTGCCAGCAGCTTAACGGGAGGGACAGGGGGCCTCTACTATGGCTACACCTTC	CASSLTGGTGGLYYGYTF
TRBD1	TRBJ2-1	NA	TRBV7-8	TGTGCCAGCAGACGTTCCGGGACAGGGTCCTACAATGAGCAGTTCTTC	CASRRSGTGSYNEQFF
TRBD1	TRBJ2-7	few	TRBV7-2	TGTGCCAGCAGCACCGGGACAGGGTACTACGAGCAGTACTTC	CASSTGTGYYEQYF
NA	TRBJ2-1	NA	TRBV30	TGTGCCTGGAGGGACCTACCAAAGCAGTTCTTC	CAWRDLPKQFF
TRBD2	TRBJ2-3	NA	TRBV7-9	TGTGCCAGCAGCTCACTTAGCGGGAGGGCCTTAGATACGCAGTATTTT	CASSSLSGRALDTQYF
NA	TRBJ2-5	NA	TRBV2	TGTGCCAGCAGTGAAGCGGGGGGTGGAGAGACCCAGTACTTC	CASSEAGGGETQYF
NA	TRBJ2-3	few	TRBV5-1	TGCGCCAGCAGCTTGGATGGGGGCGCAGATACGCAGTATTTT	CASSLDGGADTQYF
NA	TRBJ1-1	NA	TRBV25-1	TGTGCCAGCAGTGAATCCCCCCCAAAGGCGACGGCTTTCTTT	CASSESPPKATAFF
TRBD2	TRBJ2-7	NA	TRBV4-1	TGCGCCAGCAGCCACAACTTAGCGGGGACCTACGAGCAGTACTTC	CASSHNLAGTYEQYF
NA	TRBJ1-1	NA	TRBV2	TGTGCCAGCAGATCCACCTTGGGTTCTCTAGCTTTCTTT	CASRSTLGSLAFF
TRBD2	TRBJ2-5	NA	TRBV9	TGTGCCAGCAGCGTAGGCACTAGCGGGGTCCGGGAGACCCAGTACTTC	CASSVGTSGVRETQYF
TRBD2	TRBJ2-3	NA	TRBV28	TGTGCCAGCAACCCTCTAGCGGGAGGGAGAGATACGCAGTATTTT	CASNPLAGGRDTQYF
NA	TRBJ2-5	NA	TRBV28	TGTGCCACGAAGGATCAAGAGACCCAGTACTTC	CATKDQETQYF